Here is one T cell receptor beta chain with its context. Combining a sample-barcoded 5' primer with a J-beta primer mix, a second PCR ran for roughly 6 to 12 cycles. All cDNA molecules were each tagged by a template-switch adaptor with 12 random nucleotides. TCRdb redid the calling of the 5' RACE reads with MiXCR, one entry per CDR3 protein. This repertoire shows roughly 800,000 distinct CDR3 sequences, roughly 60% found once; its top ten account for approximately 20%. The sample comes from a study of blood T cells in healthy people across ages. CDR3 length: 15 residues. From germline, CDR1 is LNHDA and CDR2 SQIVND (reference sequence). The V and J ends lost 3 bases and 3 bases respectively, with 13 bases between them. Aged roughly 6 to 95, donors were systemically healthy Caucasians from Russia. Every donor gave approximately 10 milliliters of peripheral blood.

The clonotype comes from a man aged 30 to 39 in good health. The sequencing input was blood. The V call is TRBV19, the J call TRBJ2-3; D possibly uses TRBD1 or TRBD2 (6 bases each). This CDR3 is CASSILRGPTDTQYF. The DNA for the CDR3 is TGTGCCAGTAGTATTCTCCGGGGGCCAACAGATACGCAGTATTTT.